The source of this T cell receptor (beta chain) is a study of shared clonotypes between healthy human individuals. Across the study: Contributing individuals were two females and three males aged 18 to 49.

Trimming left V 3 bases short and J 2 bases short, with 8 bases between. Germline-derived CDR1 and CDR2 are SGDLS and YYNGEE. This CDR3 is built from 13 residues. Sequencing was at deep level. On ten immunoSEQ deep assay plates, unsorted PBMC DNA was sequenced. Measured with immunoSEQ multiplex PCR; TCRdb has only the in-frame clones, and not every one. Of about 490,000 clones listed, approximately 80% are singletons. A remark on this clone: What it binds is not known.

Study conclusions and caveats: An expected dependence of interdonor clonotype sharing on sequencing depth was noted.

Sequenced material: PBMCs. The origin of this receptor is a woman aged 40 to 50 in good health. Some clones in this sample may be carry-over from other donors' samples. The chain carries TRBV9 and TRBJ1-1; D not certain. The CDR3 reads CASSAATNTEAFF. CDR3 sequence (DNA): TGTGCCAGCAGCGCTGCAACTAACACTGAAGCTTTCTTT. The variable domain in full, with the rest retrieved from reference TRBV9 and TRBJ1-1, is DSGVTQTPKHLITATGQRVTLRCSPRSGDLSVYWYQQSLDQGLQFLIQYYNGEERAKGNILERFSAQQFPDLHSELNLSSLELGDSALYFCASSAATNTEAFFGQGTRLTVV.